This T cell receptor (beta chain) was sequenced for a study of OX40 agonist ivuxolimab in advanced cancers. Study details: Prior therapy, whether anti-PD-1, anti-PD-L1 or anti-CTLA-4, was allowed, and roughly 40% had some.

On this clone itself: Its antigen is unidentified.

The data were produced by immunoSEQ multiplex PCR, yet TCRdb's version contains in-frame clones alone and is incomplete. The sample lists approximately 86,000 clones, about 86% occurring once. Findings of the study overall: Circulating CD4+ and CD8+ T cells showed clonal expansion by week 6 at 0.1 to 3.0 mg/kg.

This clonotype was sampled from an adult with an advanced solid tumor such as melanoma, head and neck, liver or kidney cancer. Sequencing was performed on CD4+ or CD8+ T cells sorted from blood, taken in a trial of the OX40 agonist ivuxolimab.

This chain's CDR3 is CASSERVSNQPQHF. The CDR3 DNA reads TGTGCCAGCAGCGAGAGAGTTAGCAATCAGCCCCAGCATTTT. The genes are TRBV6-5 and TRBJ1-5, with D uncertain. CDR1 and CDR2 (germline): MNHEY, SVGAGI. This CDR3 is built from 14 residues. Trimming cost V 6 bases and J 0 bases, with 9 bases left between them.